This is a list of T cell receptor beta chains from one sample in a study of T cell responses to AZD1222 COVID-19 vaccine. TCRdb keeps only in-frame clones here, not all; method: immunoSEQ multiplex PCR. This sample has approximately 70,000 clones, with roughly 88% found just once. Source: peripheral blood, taken on day 0 of AZD1222 vaccination. All receptors come from an adult in good health. Each CDR3 is given with its conserved first and last residue. A D gene is named only where the DNA matches it firmly. Only some rows state a clone size, as once, few, many or a class for expanded clones.

V: TRBV30; J: TRBJ2-5; D: -; size: -; CDR3: CAWSVNIKETQYF; DNA: TGTGCCTGGAGTGTGAATATCAAAGAGACCCAGTACTTC
V: TRBV24-1; J: TRBJ1-1; D: TRBD1; size: few; CDR3: CATRDTGTGGSTEAFF; DNA: TGTGCCACCAGAGACACAGGGACAGGGGGGAGCACTGAAGCTTTCTTT
V: TRBV9; J: TRBJ1-1; D: -; size: few; CDR3: CASSVASGFTEAFF; DNA: TGTGCCAGCAGCGTAGCATCAGGGTTCACTGAAGCTTTCTTT
V: TRBV14; J: TRBJ1-1; D: -; size: -; CDR3: CASSRLGGETEAFF; DNA: TGTGCCAGCAGCCGCCTGGGGGGCGAAACTGAAGCTTTCTTT
V: TRBV19; J: TRBJ2-3; D: -; size: -; CDR3: CASSTTRGTDTQYF; DNA: TGTGCCAGTAGTACTACCCGAGGCACAGATACGCAGTATTTT
V: TRBV27; J: TRBJ2-3; D: TRBD2; size: -; CDR3: CASSTSALGTDTQYF; DNA: TGTGCCAGCAGCACTAGCGCGCTGGGCACAGATACGCAGTATTTT
V: TRBV3-1/TRBV3-2; J: TRBJ1-1; D: -; size: -; CDR3: CASRNKGGTQAFF; DNA: TGTGCCAGTCGAAATAAAGGGGGTACTCAAGCTTTCTTT
V: TRBV11-2; J: TRBJ1-2; D: -; size: -; CDR3: CASSSLRGLSYGYTF; DNA: TGTGCCAGCAGCTCACTCCGGGGGCTTAGCTATGGCTACACCTTC
V: TRBV30; J: TRBJ1-3; D: TRBD1; size: -; CDR3: CAWVNRGSGNTIYF; DNA: TGTGCCTGGGTTAACAGGGGATCTGGAAACACCATATATTTT
V: TRBV10-3; J: TRBJ1-3; D: -; size: -; CDR3: CAISESTGSGNTIYF; DNA: TGTGCCATCAGTGAGTCAACGGGCTCTGGAAACACCATATATTTT
V: TRBV19; J: TRBJ2-7; D: TRBD2; size: -; CDR3: CASSRQRGDTEQYF; DNA: TGTGCCAGTAGTAGGCAGCGGGGGGATACGGAGCAGTACTTC
V: TRBV3-1/TRBV3-2; J: TRBJ1-1; D: -; size: -; CDR3: CASGAGAQAYTEAFF; DNA: TGTGCCAGCGGGGCCGGGGCACAGGCCTACACTGAAGCTTTCTTT
V: TRBV19; J: TRBJ1-5; D: -; size: -; CDR3: CASSAGFCQPQHF; DNA: TGTGCCAGTAGTGCTGGCTTTTGTCAGCCCCAGCATTTT
V: TRBV19; J: TRBJ2-1; D: -; size: -; CDR3: CASSAQWNEQFF; DNA: TGTGCCAGTAGTGCACAATGGAATGAGCAGTTCTTC
V: TRBV30; J: TRBJ2-2; D: -; size: -; CDR3: CAWSKDTGELFF; DNA: TGTGCCTGGAGTAAGGACACCGGGGAGCTGTTTTTT
V: TRBV10-1; J: TRBJ2-7; D: -; size: -; CDR3: CASSESGGYEQYF; DNA: TGCGCCAGCAGTGAGTCCGGGGGCTACGAGCAGTACTTC
V: TRBV18; J: TRBJ2-7; D: TRBD1; size: -; CDR3: CASSPPTGHEQYF; DNA: TGTGCCAGCTCACCACCGACAGGGCACGAGCAGTACTTC
V: TRBV9; J: TRBJ1-6; D: TRBD1; size: -; CDR3: CASSARGQGNSPLHF; DNA: TGTGCCAGCAGCGCCAGGGGGCAAGGAAATTCACCCCTCCACTTT
V: TRBV14; J: TRBJ2-1; D: -; size: -; CDR3: CASSFIGGEQFF; DNA: TGTGCCAGCAGTTTTATAGGGGGTGAGCAGTTCTTC
V: TRBV15; J: TRBJ2-1; D: -; size: -; CDR3: CATSLRASSYNEQFF; DNA: TGTGCCACCAGCCTTAGGGCTAGCTCCTACAATGAGCAGTTCTTC
V: TRBV19; J: TRBJ2-5; D: -; size: -; CDR3: CASSQYQETQYF; DNA: TGTGCCAGTAGTCAGTACCAAGAGACCCAGTACTTC
V: TRBV11-2; J: TRBJ1-1; D: TRBD1; size: -; CDR3: CASSSLGTGTEAFF; DNA: TGTGCCAGCAGCTCTCTTGGGACAGGCACTGAAGCTTTCTTT
V: TRBV30; J: TRBJ1-3; D: TRBD1; size: -; CDR3: CAWGQGEFGNTIYF; DNA: TGTGCCTGGGGACAGGGGGAATTTGGAAACACCATATATTTT
V: TRBV5-1; J: TRBJ1-2; D: -; size: -; CDR3: CASSFGTEYGYTF; DNA: TGCGCCAGCAGCTTTGGGACGGAGTATGGCTACACCTTC
V: TRBV10-1; J: TRBJ2-3; D: -; size: once; CDR3: CASREDKTDTQYF; DNA: TGCGCCAGCAGGGAGGACAAAACAGATACGCAGTATTTT
V: TRBV5-4; J: TRBJ2-1; D: TRBD2; size: -; CDR3: CASSLPVSASGTEQFF; DNA: TGTGCCAGCAGCTTGCCGGTCTCGGCTAGCGGGACTGAGCAGTTCTTC
V: TRBV28; J: TRBJ1-5; D: -; size: -; CDR3: CASSHLLDSNQPQHF; DNA: TGTGCCAGCAGTCACCTGCTGGATAGCAATCAGCCCCAGCATTTT
V: TRBV7-2; J: TRBJ2-5; D: -; size: -; CDR3: CASSLRTVRETQYF; DNA: TGTGCCAGCAGCTTACGGACAGTCCGGGAGACCCAGTACTTC
V: TRBV4-3; J: TRBJ2-1; D: TRBD2; size: -; CDR3: CASSQDPGTSGRLSYNEQFF; DNA: TGCGCCAGCAGCCAAGATCCCGGGACTAGCGGGAGACTCTCCTACAATGAGCAGTTCTTC
V: TRBV5-1; J: TRBJ2-5; D: TRBD2; size: -; CDR3: CASIYSGEPRETQYF; DNA: TGCGCCAGCATCTACAGCGGGGAACCCAGGGAGACCCAGTACTTC
V: TRBV6-2/TRBV6-3; J: TRBJ1-1; D: -; size: -; CDR3: CASSYEENLAFF; DNA: TGTGCCAGCAGTTACGAGGAAAACCTAGCTTTCTTT
V: TRBV11-3; J: TRBJ2-7; D: TRBD2; size: -; CDR3: CASSSTTAGGTYEQYF; DNA: TGTGCCAGCAGCTCCACTACCGCGGGAGGAACCTACGAGCAGTACTTC
V: TRBV6-5; J: TRBJ1-1; D: TRBD1; size: -; CDR3: CASSKGTGGSEAFF; DNA: TGTGCCAGCAGTAAGGGGACAGGGGGTTCAGAAGCTTTCTTT
V: TRBV7-8; J: TRBJ2-3; D: -; size: -; CDR3: CASSLDFFNTDTQYF; DNA: TGTGCCAGCAGCCTGGATTTTTTCAACACAGATACGCAGTATTTT
V: TRBV11-1; J: TRBJ2-3; D: -; size: -; CDR3: CASSPRRSTDTQYF; DNA: TGTGCCAGCAGCCCTAGGAGGAGTACAGATACGCAGTATTTT
V: TRBV29-1; J: TRBJ1-2; D: TRBD1; size: -; CDR3: CSVELLITGGGGYTF; DNA: TGCAGCGTTGAACTACTCATAACAGGGGGCGGTGGCTACACCTTC
V: TRBV4-3; J: TRBJ1-2; D: -; size: -; CDR3: CASSQVRGSDGYTF; DNA: TGCGCCAGCAGCCAAGTCCGGGGGAGTGATGGCTACACCTTC
V: TRBV6-1; J: TRBJ1-5; D: -; size: -; CDR3: CASSEWVGSNQPQHF; DNA: TGTGCCAGCAGTGAATGGGTGGGGAGCAATCAGCCCCAGCATTTT
V: TRBV19; J: TRBJ1-5; D: -; size: -; CDR3: CASSPTGIIGQPQHF; DNA: TGTGCCAGTAGTCCTACAGGGATCATCGGACAGCCCCAGCATTTT
V: TRBV5-1; J: TRBJ1-1; D: -; size: -; CDR3: CASTKEGNTEAFF; DNA: TGCGCCAGCACTAAGGAGGGGAACACTGAAGCTTTCTTT
V: TRBV9; J: TRBJ2-3; D: TRBD1; size: once; CDR3: CASSAVPGQGPDTQYF; DNA: TGTGCCAGCAGTGCGGTCCCGGGACAGGGACCAGATACGCAGTATTTT
V: TRBV5-4; J: TRBJ1-2; D: TRBD1; size: -; CDR3: CASSSDRGRVGYTF; DNA: TGTGCCAGCAGTTCGGACAGGGGGCGCGTTGGCTACACCTTC
V: TRBV19; J: TRBJ2-7; D: -; size: -; CDR3: CASSPSSREQYF; DNA: TGTGCCAGTAGTCCCTCGAGTCGAGAGCAGTACTTC
V: TRBV11-3; J: TRBJ2-2; D: TRBD2; size: once; CDR3: CASSLATSGGNTGELFF; DNA: TGTGCCAGCAGCTTAGCCACTAGCGGGGGGAACACCGGGGAGCTGTTTTTT
V: TRBV2; J: TRBJ2-1; D: -; size: -; CDR3: CASSDGAYNEQFF; DNA: TGTGCCAGCAGTGACGGTGCCTACAATGAGCAGTTCTTC
V: TRBV10-3; J: TRBJ1-1; D: -; size: -; CDR3: CAISESGAGDTEAFF; DNA: TGTGCCATCAGCGAATCCGGGGCCGGGGACACTGAAGCTTTCTTT
V: TRBV18; J: TRBJ2-1; D: TRBD1; size: -; CDR3: CASSPSGRQGNTEQFF; DNA: TGTGCCAGCTCACCGTCGGGCCGACAGGGTAACACTGAGCAGTTCTTC
V: TRBV7-8; J: TRBJ2-3; D: TRBD1; size: -; CDR3: CASSLNRGADTQYF; DNA: TGTGCCAGCAGCTTAAACAGGGGGGCAGATACGCAGTATTTT
V: TRBV24-1; J: TRBJ1-1; D: TRBD1; size: -; CDR3: CATSSGGGEAFF; DNA: TGTGCCACCAGTTCAGGGGGAGGTGAAGCTTTCTTT
V: TRBV7-2; J: TRBJ2-5; D: -; size: -; CDR3: CASRLQETQYF; DNA: TGTGCCAGCAGGCTACAAGAGACCCAGTACTTC
V: TRBV29-1; J: TRBJ1-3; D: TRBD1; size: -; CDR3: CSVDRGNSGNTIYF; DNA: TGCAGCGTCGACAGGGGTAACTCTGGAAACACCATATATTTT
V: TRBV18; J: TRBJ2-7; D: TRBD1; size: -; CDR3: CASSPDRASYEQYF; DNA: TGTGCCAGCTCACCAGACAGGGCCTCCTACGAGCAGTACTTC
V: TRBV7-9; J: TRBJ2-7; D: -; size: few; CDR3: CASSPGRQYEQYF; DNA: TGTGCCAGCAGCCCGGGACGGCAATACGAGCAGTACTTC
V: TRBV3-1/TRBV3-2; J: TRBJ2-5; D: -; size: -; CDR3: CASSRTDQETQYF; DNA: TGTGCCAGCAGCCGGACAGACCAAGAGACCCAGTACTTC
V: TRBV3-1/TRBV3-2; J: TRBJ1-1; D: -; size: -; CDR3: CASSIQGNTEAFF; DNA: TGTGCCAGCAGCATTCAGGGAAACACTGAAGCTTTCTTT
V: TRBV28; J: TRBJ2-3; D: TRBD2; size: -; CDR3: CASSLLADTDTQYF; DNA: TGTGCCAGCAGTTTACTAGCGGACACAGATACGCAGTATTTT
V: TRBV5-1; J: TRBJ2-6; D: -; size: -; CDR3: CASSLAGSSNVLTF; DNA: TGCGCCAGCAGCTTGGCAGGTTCATCCAACGTCCTGACTTTC